The entry that follows covers one T cell receptor beta chain sequence. This receptor's antigen is unknown. No qualities accompany the bases; no much larger clone lies one base away. These data come from a study of blood T cell repertoires in COVID-19 (dated by TCRdb to about 2020). In terms of the full investigation: Samples covering the acute and convalescent phases of COVID-19 were provided by collaborators in the United States, Italy and Spain. The material from the prospective study consisted of cDNA or gDNA derived from T cells, B-cell-depleted T cells, or PBMCs. The dataset comprised deeply sampled blood TCRbeta repertoires from subjects exposed to, actively infected with, or recovered from COVID-19. The repertoires were made available in a free public database intended to serve as a resource for research on the immune response to SARS-CoV-2. Samples were obtained from the ongoing ImmuneRACE study (first 160 participants) and from 1,000 to 1,500 subjects provided by 6 global collaborators. Nearly every sample came with metadata listing a de-identified subject ID, COVID-19 status, age in years and sex. Where HLA class I and class II types were available, the types were taken from metadata supplied by the sample provider, not from assay-based typing.

Via the germline V gene, CDR1 is SNHLY and CDR2 FYNNEI. The germline ends are 19 bases apart after V is trimmed by 7 bases and J by 9 bases. From its cysteine to its phenylalanine, the CDR3 spans 14 amino acids. Only CDR3 DNA is held: 42 bases, read in frame from base 1. TCRbeta CDR3 regions were amplified from genomic DNA using the immunoSEQ Assay, a bias-controlled multiplex PCR. The authors' pipeline ran thus. Nucleated cell counts per sample were estimated from amplification of reference gene primers within the assay. Sequence reads were collapsed and filtered to measure the absolute abundance of every unique TCRbeta CDR3 rearrangement. Productive Simpson clonality was computed per sample as the square root of Simpson's diversity index over productive rearrangements. TCRdb stores this immuneACCESS table with in-frame sequences only. Part of the clones is absent; in the studies checked, under half of the shortfall reflects unresolved V genes, and no reason is known for the rest. The D gene and trimming were derived from the DNA, and the V and J assignments and clone size from that table. Counted in this sample were 250,000 to 300,000 clones; more than 85% of them appeared once. 3.5% to 4% of the sample comes from the top ten.

Study-level results and caveats: Clinical and demographic metadata were provided uncurated, with the amount varying by source and participant.

Collaborating institutions collected whole blood in K2EDTA tubes following their own protocols. For TCRbeta analysis, collaborators shipped samples as frozen whole blood, isolated PBMCs, or DNA extracted from either of those sample types. The source material was peripheral blood. The receptor chain draws on TRBV2 and TRBJ2-1, with TRBD2 perhaps the D gene, on 5 matching bases. This TCR came from a man between 18 and 35 years old with active or convalescent COVID-19. The DNA sequence is as follows: TGTGCCAGCACCGAGTCCGAGGGTCATGGTGAGCAGTTCTTC. Its protein reads: CASTESEGHGEQFF.